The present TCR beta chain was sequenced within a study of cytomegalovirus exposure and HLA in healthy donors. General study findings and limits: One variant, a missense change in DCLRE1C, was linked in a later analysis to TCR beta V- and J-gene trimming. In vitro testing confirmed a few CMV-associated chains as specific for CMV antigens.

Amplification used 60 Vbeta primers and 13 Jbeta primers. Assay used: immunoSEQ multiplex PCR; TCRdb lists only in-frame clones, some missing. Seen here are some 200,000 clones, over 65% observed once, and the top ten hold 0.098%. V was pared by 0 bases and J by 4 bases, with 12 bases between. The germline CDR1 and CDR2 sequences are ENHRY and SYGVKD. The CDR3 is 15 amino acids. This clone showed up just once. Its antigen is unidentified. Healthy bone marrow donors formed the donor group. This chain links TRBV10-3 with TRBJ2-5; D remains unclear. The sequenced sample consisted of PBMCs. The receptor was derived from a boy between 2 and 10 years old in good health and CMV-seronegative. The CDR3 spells CAISESTREIETQYF. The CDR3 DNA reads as TGTGCCATCAGTGAGTCGACACGAGAGATAGAGACCCAGTACTTC.